The T cell receptor (beta chain) described here comes from a study of blood T cells in healthy people across ages. It was with a sample-barcoded 5' primer and a J-beta primer mix that a second PCR of roughly 7 to 11 cycles was run. Every cDNA molecule carried a tag from a template-switch adaptor bearing 12 random nucleotides. Using its own MiXCR run on the 5' RACE reads, TCRdb lists one record per CDR3 protein. This sample yields approximately 730,000 distinct CDR3 sequences, of which about 53% are seen a single time; under 50% belongs to the top ten. As to this clonotype: What it binds is not known.

Ten milliliters of peripheral blood were drawn from each donor into EDTA-treated tubes. The CDR3 is 15 residues long. Germline V gives CDR1 SGHRS, CDR2 YFSETQ. Regarding the study as a whole: Whereas aged donors had fewer naive CD4+ cells, long-lived donors had more of them and higher diversity.

The rearrangement uses TRBV5-1 and TRBJ2-4; TRBD1 matches 7 bases. TRBJ2-5 matches the DNA end more closely, so the J call is doubtful. The clonotype was recovered from an elderly man in good health. The sequencing sample was made of blood. CDR3 amino acids: CASSLEGADQETQYF. Written as DNA, the CDR3 is TGCGCCAGCAGCTTGGAGGGGGCGGACCAAGAGACCCAGTACTTC.